The entry below gives a single T cell receptor beta chain sequence along with its context. The target antigen is unknown. The entry originates in a study of OX40 agonist ivuxolimab in advanced cancers. With 6 bases removed from V and 3 bases from J, the gap between germline ends came to 11 bases. This CDR3 region has 13 residues. Germline lookup yields CDR1 MRHNA and CDR2 SNTAGT. Profiling relied on immunoSEQ multiplex PCR, and the TCRdb table lists in-frame clones only, not all of them. The sample has tens of thousands of clones; approximately 83% are singletons. General study points: Certain nonresponders likewise exhibited a low normalized T-cell clonal expansion. Blood T cells, both CD4+ and CD8+, expanded clonally by week 6 at 0.1 to 3.0 mg/kg.

V and J are TRBV6-4 and TRBJ1-1, with a tentative D call TRBD1 (6 bases). The sample here was CD4+ or CD8+ T cells sorted from blood, taken in a trial of the OX40 agonist ivuxolimab. The sequence derives from an adult with an advanced solid tumor such as melanoma, head and neck, liver or kidney cancer. CDR3 sequence reads: CASSERGDTEAFF. The CDR3 DNA follows: TGTGCCAGCAGCGAGAGGGGGGACACTGAAGCTTTCTTT.